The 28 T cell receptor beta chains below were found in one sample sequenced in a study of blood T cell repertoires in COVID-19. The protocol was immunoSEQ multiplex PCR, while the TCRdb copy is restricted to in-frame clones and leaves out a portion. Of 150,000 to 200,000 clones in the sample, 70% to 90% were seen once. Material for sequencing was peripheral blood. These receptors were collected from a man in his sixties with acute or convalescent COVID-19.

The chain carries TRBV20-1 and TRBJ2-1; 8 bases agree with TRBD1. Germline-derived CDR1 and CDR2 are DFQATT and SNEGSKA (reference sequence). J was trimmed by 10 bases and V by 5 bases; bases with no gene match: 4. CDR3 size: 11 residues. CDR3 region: CSAGQGNEQFF. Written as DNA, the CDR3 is TGCAGTGCTGGACAGGGCAACGAGCAGTTCTTC.

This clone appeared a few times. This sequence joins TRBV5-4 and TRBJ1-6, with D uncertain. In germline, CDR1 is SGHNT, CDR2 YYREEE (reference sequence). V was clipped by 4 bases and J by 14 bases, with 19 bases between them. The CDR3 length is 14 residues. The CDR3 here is CASSPIPLSPTLHF. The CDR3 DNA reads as TGTGCCAGCAGCCCAATACCCCTAAGTCCGACCCTCCACTTT. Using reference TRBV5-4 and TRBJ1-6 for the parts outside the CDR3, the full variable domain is ETGVTQSPTHLIKTRGQQVTLRCSSQSGHNTVSWYQQALGQGPQFIFQYYREEENGRGNFPPRFSGLQFPNYSSELNVNALELDDSALYLCASSPIPLSPTLHFGNGTRLTVT.

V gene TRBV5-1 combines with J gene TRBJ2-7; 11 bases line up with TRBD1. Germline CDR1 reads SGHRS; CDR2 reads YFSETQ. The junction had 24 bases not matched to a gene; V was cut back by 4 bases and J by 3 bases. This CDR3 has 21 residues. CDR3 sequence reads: CASSPDRGLSFYTTQNYEQYF. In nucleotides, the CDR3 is TGCGCCAGCAGCCCGGACAGGGGGCTGTCCTTTTACACCACCCAAAACTACGAGCAGTACTTC. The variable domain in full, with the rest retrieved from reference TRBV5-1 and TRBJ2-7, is KAGVTQTPRYLIKTRGQQVTLSCSPISGHRSVSWYQQTPGQGLQFLFEYFSETQRNKGNFPGRFSGRQFSNSRSEMNVSTLELGDSALYLCASSPDRGLSFYTTQNYEQYFGPGTRLTVT.

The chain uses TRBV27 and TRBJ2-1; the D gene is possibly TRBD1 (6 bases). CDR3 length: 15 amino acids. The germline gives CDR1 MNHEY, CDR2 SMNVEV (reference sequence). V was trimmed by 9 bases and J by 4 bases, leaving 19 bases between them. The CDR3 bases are TGTGCCAGTATTCACAGGGTTTCACTTTACAATGAGCAGTTCTTC. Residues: CASIHRVSLYNEQFF.

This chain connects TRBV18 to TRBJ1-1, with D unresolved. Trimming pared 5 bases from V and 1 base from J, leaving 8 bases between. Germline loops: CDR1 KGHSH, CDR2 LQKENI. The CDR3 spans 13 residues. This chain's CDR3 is CASSAGKNTEAFF. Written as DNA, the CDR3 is TGTGCCAGCTCAGCCGGGAAGAACACTGAAGCTTTCTTT.

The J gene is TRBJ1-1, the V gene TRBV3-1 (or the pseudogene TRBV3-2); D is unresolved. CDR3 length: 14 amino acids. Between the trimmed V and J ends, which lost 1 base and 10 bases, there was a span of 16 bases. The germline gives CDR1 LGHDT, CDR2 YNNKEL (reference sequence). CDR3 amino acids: CASSQGGSGEGAFF. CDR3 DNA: TGTGCCAGCAGCCAAGGGGGTTCTGGGGAGGGAGCTTTCTTT.

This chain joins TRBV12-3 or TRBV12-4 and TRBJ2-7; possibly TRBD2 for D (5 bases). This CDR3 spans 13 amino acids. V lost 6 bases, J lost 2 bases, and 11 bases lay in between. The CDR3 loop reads CASRSRDAYEQYF. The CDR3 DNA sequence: TGTGCCAGCAGAAGCCGGGATGCCTACGAGCAGTACTTC.

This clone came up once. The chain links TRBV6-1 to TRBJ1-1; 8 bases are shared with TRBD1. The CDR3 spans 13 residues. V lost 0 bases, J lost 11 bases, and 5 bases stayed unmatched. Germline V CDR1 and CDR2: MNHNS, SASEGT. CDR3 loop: CASSEAYHRGAFF. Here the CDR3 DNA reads TGTGCCAGCAGTGAAGCCTATCACAGGGGGGCTTTCTTT.

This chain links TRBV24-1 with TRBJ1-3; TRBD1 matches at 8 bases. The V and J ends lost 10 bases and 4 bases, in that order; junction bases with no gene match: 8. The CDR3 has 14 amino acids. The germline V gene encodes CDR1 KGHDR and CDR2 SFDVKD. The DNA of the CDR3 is TGTGCCACGCAAGGACAGGGCCCCGGAAACACCATATATTTT. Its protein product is CATQGQGPGNTIYF.

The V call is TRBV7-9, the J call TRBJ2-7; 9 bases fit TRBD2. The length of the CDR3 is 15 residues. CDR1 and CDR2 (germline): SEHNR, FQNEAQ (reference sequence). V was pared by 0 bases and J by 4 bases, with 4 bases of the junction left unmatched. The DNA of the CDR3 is TGTGCCAGCAGCTTAGCGCGTCTAGCGGGGTACGAGCAGTACTTC. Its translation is CASSLARLAGYEQYF. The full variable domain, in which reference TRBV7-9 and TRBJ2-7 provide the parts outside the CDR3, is DTGVSQNPRHKITKRGQNVTFRCDPISEHNRLYWYRQTLGQGPEFLTYFQNEAQLEKSRLLSDRFSAERPKGSFSTLEIQRTEQGDSAMYLCASSLARLAGYEQYFGPGTRLTVT.

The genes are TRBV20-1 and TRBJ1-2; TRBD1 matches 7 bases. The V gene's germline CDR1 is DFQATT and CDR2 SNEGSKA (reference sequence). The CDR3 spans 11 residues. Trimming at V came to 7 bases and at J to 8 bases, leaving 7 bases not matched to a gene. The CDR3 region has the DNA TGCAGTGGCGACAGGGACCGGGGCTACACCTTC. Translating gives CSGDRDRGYTF.

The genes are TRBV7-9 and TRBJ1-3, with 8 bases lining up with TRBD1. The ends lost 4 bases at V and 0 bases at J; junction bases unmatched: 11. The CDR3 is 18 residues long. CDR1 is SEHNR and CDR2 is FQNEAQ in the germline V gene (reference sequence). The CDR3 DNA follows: TGTGCCAGCAGCTCCAGACAGGGGTTATCACTCTCTGGAAACACCATATATTTT. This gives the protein CASSSRQGLSLSGNTIYF.

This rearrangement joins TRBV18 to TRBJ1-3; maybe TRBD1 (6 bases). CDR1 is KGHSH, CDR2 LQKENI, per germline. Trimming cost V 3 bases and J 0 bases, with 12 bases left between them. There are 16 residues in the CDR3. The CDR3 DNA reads TGTGCCAGCTCACCCACCCAGGACAGCTCTGGAAACACCATATATTTT. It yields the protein CASSPTQDSSGNTIYF.

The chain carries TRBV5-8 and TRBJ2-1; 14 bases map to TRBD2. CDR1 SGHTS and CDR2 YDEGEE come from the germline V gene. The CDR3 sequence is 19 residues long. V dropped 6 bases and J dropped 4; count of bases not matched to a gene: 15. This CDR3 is CASTPRLAGGPRGYNEQFF. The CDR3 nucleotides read TGTGCCAGCACCCCTCGACTAGCGGGGGGGCCAAGGGGATACAATGAGCAGTTCTTC.

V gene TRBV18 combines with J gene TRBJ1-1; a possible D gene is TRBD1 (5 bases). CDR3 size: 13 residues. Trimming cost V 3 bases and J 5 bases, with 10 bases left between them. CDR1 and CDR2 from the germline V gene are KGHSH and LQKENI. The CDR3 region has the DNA TGTGCCAGCTCACCGGAGGGACGGACTGAAGCTTTCTTT. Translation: CASSPEGRTEAFF.

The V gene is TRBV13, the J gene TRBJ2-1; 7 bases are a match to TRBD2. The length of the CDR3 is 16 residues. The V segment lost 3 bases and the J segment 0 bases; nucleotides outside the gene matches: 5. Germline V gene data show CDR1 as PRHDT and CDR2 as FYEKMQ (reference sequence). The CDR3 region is CASSFRRGSSYNEQFF. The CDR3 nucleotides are TGTGCCAGCAGCTTTCGGCGGGGGAGCTCCTACAATGAGCAGTTCTTC.

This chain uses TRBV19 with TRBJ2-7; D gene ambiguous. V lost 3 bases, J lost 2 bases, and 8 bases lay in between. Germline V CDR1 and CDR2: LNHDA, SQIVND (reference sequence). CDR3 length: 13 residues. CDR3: CASSMVSTYEQYF. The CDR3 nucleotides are TGTGCCAGTAGTATGGTCAGTACCTACGAGCAGTACTTC.

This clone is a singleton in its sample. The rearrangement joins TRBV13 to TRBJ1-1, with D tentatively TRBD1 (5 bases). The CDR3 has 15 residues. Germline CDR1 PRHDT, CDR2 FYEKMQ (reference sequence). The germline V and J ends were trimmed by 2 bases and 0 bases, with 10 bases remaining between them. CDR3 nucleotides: TGTGCCAGCAGCTTAAGGGGAAGGGTGAACACTGAAGCTTTCTTT. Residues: CASSLRGRVNTEAFF. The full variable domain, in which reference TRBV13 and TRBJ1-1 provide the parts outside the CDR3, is AAGVIQSPRHLIKEKRETATLKCYPIPRHDTVYWYQQGPGQDPQFLISFYEKMQSDKGSIPDRFSAQQFSDYHSELNMSSLELGDSALYFCASSLRGRVNTEAFFGQGTRLTVV.

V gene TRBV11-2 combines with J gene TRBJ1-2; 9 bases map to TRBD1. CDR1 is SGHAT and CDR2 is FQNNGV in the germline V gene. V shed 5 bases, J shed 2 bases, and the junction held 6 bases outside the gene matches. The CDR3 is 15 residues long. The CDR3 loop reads CASSLDRGENYGYTF. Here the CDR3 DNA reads TGTGCCAGCAGCCTCGACAGGGGGGAGAACTATGGCTACACCTTC.

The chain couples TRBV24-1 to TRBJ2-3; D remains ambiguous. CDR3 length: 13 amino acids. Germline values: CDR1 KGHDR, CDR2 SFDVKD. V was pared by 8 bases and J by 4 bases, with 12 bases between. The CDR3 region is CATTKVEADTQYF. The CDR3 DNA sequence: TGTGCCACCACAAAGGTTGAGGCAGATACGCAGTATTTT.

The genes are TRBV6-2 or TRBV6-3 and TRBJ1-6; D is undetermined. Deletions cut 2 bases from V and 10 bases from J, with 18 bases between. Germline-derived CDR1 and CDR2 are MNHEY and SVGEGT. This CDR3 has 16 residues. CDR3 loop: CASSYGVAGKGSPLHF. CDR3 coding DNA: TGTGCCAGCAGTTACGGGGTAGCCGGGAAAGGCTCACCCCTCCACTTT.

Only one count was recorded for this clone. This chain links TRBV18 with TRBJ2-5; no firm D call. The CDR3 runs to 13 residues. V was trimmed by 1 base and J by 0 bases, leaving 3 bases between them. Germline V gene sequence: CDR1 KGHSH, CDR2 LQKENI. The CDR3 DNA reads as TGTGCCAGCTCACCACTAGACCAAGAGACCCAGTACTTC. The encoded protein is CASSPLDQETQYF. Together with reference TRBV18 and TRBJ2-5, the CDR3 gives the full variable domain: NAGVMQNPRHLVRRRGQEARLRCSPMKGHSHVYWYRQLPEEGLKFMVYLQKENIIDESGMPKERFSAEFPKEGPSILRIQQVVRGDSAAYFCASSPLDQETQYFGPGTRLLVL.

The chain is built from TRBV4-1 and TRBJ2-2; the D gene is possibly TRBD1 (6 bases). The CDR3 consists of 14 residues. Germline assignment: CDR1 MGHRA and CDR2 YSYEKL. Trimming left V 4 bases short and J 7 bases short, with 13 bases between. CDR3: CASSPGTGFGELFF. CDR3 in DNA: TGCGCCAGCAGCCCCGGCACAGGGTTCGGGGAGCTGTTTTTT.

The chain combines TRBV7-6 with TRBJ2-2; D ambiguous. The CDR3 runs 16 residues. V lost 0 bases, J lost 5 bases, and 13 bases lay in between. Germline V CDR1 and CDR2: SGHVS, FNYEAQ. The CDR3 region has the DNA TGTGCCAGCAGCTTAGCGGCAGGAAGCAGGACCGGGGAGCTGTTTTTT. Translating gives CASSLAAGSRTGELFF.

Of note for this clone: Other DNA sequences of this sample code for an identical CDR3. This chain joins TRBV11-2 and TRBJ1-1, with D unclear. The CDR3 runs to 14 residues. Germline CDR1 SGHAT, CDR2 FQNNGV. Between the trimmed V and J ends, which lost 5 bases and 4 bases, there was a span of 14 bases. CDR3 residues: CASSPTTRSTEAFF. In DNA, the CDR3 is TGTGCCAGCAGCCCAACTACTAGGTCCACTGAAGCTTTCTTT.

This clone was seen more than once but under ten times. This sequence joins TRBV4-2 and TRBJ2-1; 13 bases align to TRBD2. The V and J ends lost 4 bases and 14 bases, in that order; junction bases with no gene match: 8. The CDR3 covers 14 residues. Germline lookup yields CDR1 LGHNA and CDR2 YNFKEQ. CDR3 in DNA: TGTGCCAGCAGCCCTGAACTAGCGGGGGGGCCCGAGTTCTTC. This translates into CASSPELAGGPEFF.

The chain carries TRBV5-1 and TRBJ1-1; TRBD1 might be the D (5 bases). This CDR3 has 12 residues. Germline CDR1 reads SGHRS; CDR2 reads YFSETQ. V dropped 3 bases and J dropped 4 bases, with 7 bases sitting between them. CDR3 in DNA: TGCGCCAGCAGCTCTGACAGCACTGAAGCTTTCTTT. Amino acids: CASSSDSTEAFF.

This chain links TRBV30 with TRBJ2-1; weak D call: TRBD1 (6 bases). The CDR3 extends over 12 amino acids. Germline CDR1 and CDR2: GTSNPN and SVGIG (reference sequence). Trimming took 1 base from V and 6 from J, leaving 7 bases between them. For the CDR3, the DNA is TGTGCCTGGAGTGGCAGGGGCAATGAGCAGTTCTTC. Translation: CAWSGRGNEQFF.